The 14 T cell receptor beta chains reported below all come from one sample, sequenced in a study of blood T cell repertoires in COVID-19. Measured with immunoSEQ multiplex PCR; TCRdb has only the in-frame clones, and not every one. Of fewer than 450,000 clones listed, 87% are singletons. Source material: PBMCs or T cells enriched from blood (not recorded which). Receptor source: a woman aged 25 to 39 who had recovered from COVID-19.

The V and J genes are TRBV10-2 and TRBJ1-5; a weak D match, TRBD1 (5 bases). The CDR3 runs 15 residues. The germline V gene has CDR1 WSHSY and CDR2 SAAADI. V was cut by 4 bases and J by 4 bases, with 14 bases left in between. CDR3: CASSVSGATNQPQHF. In DNA form, the CDR3 reads TGCGCCAGCAGTGTTTCTGGGGCCACTAATCAGCCCCAGCATTTT.

The chain couples TRBV13 to TRBJ1-2, with TRBD1 matching 10 bases. V shed 4 bases and J 4 bases; nucleotides not matched to a gene: 3. The CDR3 runs 14 residues. Germline lookup yields CDR1 PRHDT and CDR2 FYEKMQ (reference sequence). The CDR3 region has the DNA TGTGCCAGCAGCTCCCGGGACAGGGGCTATGGCTACACCTTC. Its protein product is CASSSRDRGYGYTF.

CDR3 DNA: TGTGCCAGCAGCGTAGTCCCCGGGGGGCGGGGGTCCATGGGAGGCTCCTACAATGAGCAGTTCTTC. It yields the protein CASSVVPGGRGSMGGSYNEQFF. The rearrangement joins TRBV9 to TRBJ2-1, with D possibly being TRBD2 (7 bases). Germline loops: CDR1 SGDLS, CDR2 YYNGEE. The CDR3 is 22 amino acids. Trimming pared 0 bases from V and 0 bases from J, leaving 28 bases between. Looking up the rest from reference TRBV9 and TRBJ2-1 gives the full variable domain: DSGVTQTPKHLITATGQRVTLRCSPRSGDLSVYWYQQSLDQGLQFLIQYYNGEERAKGNILERFSAQQFPDLHSELNLSSLELGDSALYFCASSVVPGGRGSMGGSYNEQFFGPGTRLTVL.

CDR3 loop: CATSWGGSLHF. The CDR3 DNA reads TGTGCCACCTCGTGGGGGGGTTCCCTCCACTTT. This chain uses TRBV27 with TRBJ1-6, with D perhaps TRBD1 (5 bases). V was cut by 10 bases and J by 14 bases, with 15 bases left in between. The CDR3 sequence is 11 residues long. Germline assignment: CDR1 MNHEY and CDR2 SMNVEV (reference sequence).

The rearrangement uses TRBV6-5 and TRBJ1-2, with 10 nucleotides matching TRBD1. This CDR3 has 16 residues. Germline trimming cut 2 bases from V and 7 bases from J; bases unmatched to any gene: 10. Germline V gene sequence: CDR1 MNHEY, CDR2 SVGAGI. The CDR3 reads CASSYGDRGPVAGYTF. CDR3 DNA: TGTGCCAGCAGTTACGGAGACAGGGGGCCGGTTGCTGGCTACACCTTC.

This chain links TRBV9 with TRBJ1-6; TRBD1 is a possible D gene (5 bases). This CDR3 is 15 amino acids long. V lost 0 bases to trimming and J lost 7 bases, with 11 bases between them. Germline V lookup: CDR1 SGDLS, CDR2 YYNGEE. In DNA, the CDR3 is TGTGCCAGCAGCGTAGATGGGGCAAGGAATTCACCCCTCCACTTT. Encoded protein: CASSVDGARNSPLHF.

The rearrangement links TRBV11-3 to TRBJ1-1; D is possibly TRBD1 (5 bases). This CDR3 is built from 10 residues. Germline V gene sequence: CDR1 SGHNT, CDR2 YENEEA. Trimming took off 6 bases at V and 14 bases at J, with 13 bases between the two ends. As DNA, the CDR3 is TGTGCCAGCAGGAACAAGACAGCCTTCTTT. Its translation: CASRNKTAFF. Full variable domain (missing parts from reference TRBV11-3 and TRBJ1-1): EAGVVQSPRYKIIEKKQPVAFWCNPISGHNTLYWYLQNLGQGPELLIRYENEEAVDDSQLPKDRFSAERLKGVDSTLKIQPAELGDSAVYLCASRNKTAFFGQGTRLTVV.

This clone showed up just a few times. This chain joins TRBV6-2 or TRBV6-3 and TRBJ1-1; 10 nucleotides match TRBD1. Looked up from germline, CDR1 is MNHEY and CDR2 is SVGEGT. Trimming at V came to 2 bases and at J to 4 bases, leaving 1 base not matched to a gene. There are 14 residues in the CDR3. CDR3 in DNA: TGTGCCAGCAGTTACCGGACAGGGGGCACTGAAGCTTTCTTT. This sequence encodes CASSYRTGGTEAFF.

The chain has TRBV4-1 and TRBJ1-1; D gene ambiguous. Trimming left V 4 bases short and J 7 bases short, with 19 bases between. This CDR3 comprises 15 residues. The germline V gene has CDR1 MGHRA and CDR2 YSYEKL. This CDR3 reads CASSRAHGSGVEAFF. CDR3 bases: TGCGCCAGCAGCCGAGCCCACGGGAGTGGGGTTGAAGCTTTCTTT.

The rearrangement joins TRBV10-3 to TRBJ1-2; the match to TRBD1 covers 7 bases. Germline-derived CDR1 and CDR2 are ENHRY and SYGVKD. The CDR3 has 13 residues. Trimming cost V 2 bases and J 6 bases; bases outside gene matches: 3. CDR3 DNA sequence: TGTGCCATCAGTGAGGACAGGGAGGATGGCTACACCTTC. This codes for CAISEDREDGYTF.

The V gene is TRBV7-6, the J gene TRBJ2-5; 11 bases align to TRBD2. The CDR3 covers 17 residues. V shed 0 bases, J shed 1 base, and the junction held 4 bases outside the gene matches. The germline V gene has CDR1 SGHVS and CDR2 FNYEAQ. The CDR3 region has the DNA TGTGCCAGCAGCTTAGCCACTAGCGGGGGACCCCAAGAGACCCAGTACTTC. Encoded protein: CASSLATSGGPQETQYF.

This chain uses TRBV5-1 with TRBJ1-6, with D hard to call. CDR1 is SGHRS and CDR2 is YFSETQ in the germline V gene. This CDR3 has 14 residues. Trimming cost V 5 bases and J 9 bases, with 15 bases left between them. In nucleotides, the CDR3 is TGCGCCAGCAGTTCCGAGGGTTTAGGTTCACCCCTCCACTTT. It is translated as CASSSEGLGSPLHF. The complete variable domain, with remaining parts taken from reference TRBV5-1 and TRBJ1-6, reads KAGVTQTPRYLIKTRGQQVTLSCSPISGHRSVSWYQQTPGQGLQFLFEYFSETQRNKGNFPGRFSGRQFSNSRSEMNVSTLELGDSALYLCASSSEGLGSPLHFGNGTRLTVT.

The CDR3 DNA is TGTGCCAGCGGGGAGCCTCACACTGAAGCTTTCTTT. It yields the protein CASGEPHTEAFF. The V and J genes are TRBV6-5 and TRBJ1-1; no clear D gene. Per germline, CDR1 MNHEY and CDR2 SVGAGI. This CDR3 contains 12 residues. V was clipped by 8 bases and J by 3 bases, with 10 bases between them.

The chain joins TRBV28 to TRBJ1-4, with 10 bases aligning to TRBD1. The CDR3 totals 16 residues. Germline CDR1 MDHEN, CDR2 SYDVKM. V shed 4 bases, J shed 8 bases, and the junction held 10 bases outside the gene matches. CDR3 sequence (DNA): TGTGCCAGCAGTTCCCCATCGGGACAGGGGAGAGAAAAACTGTTTTTT. Encoded protein: CASSSPSGQGREKLFF.